Below, one T cell receptor (beta chain) is given with its context. Antigen unknown. The CDR3 consists of 15 residues. J gave up 2 bases and V 3 bases, and 3 bases lay outside the gene matches. From germline, CDR1 is SGHRS and CDR2 YFSETQ. The authors produced TCR alpha and TCR beta cDNA libraries with sample barcodes and UMIs by 5'RACE using constant-segment primers. TCRdb itself ran the 5' RACE reads through MiXCR, one entry per CDR3 protein. The sample has about 560,000 distinct CDR3 sequences, roughly a sixth seen once. This entry comes from a study of T-cell memory formation after mild COVID-19. Overall study findings and caveats: Contracting clones, day 15 to 85, had balanced CD4/CD8, and later expanders favored CD4+. The authors left the SARS-CoV-2 specificity of second-wave clones peaking on day 37 unconfirmed. Cross-reactive memory apparently joined, as some responding clones appeared in pre-infection memory.

The V call is TRBV5-1, the J call TRBJ1-2, with TRBD1 identical over 11 bases. The receptor's source is an adult woman who had mild COVID-19 (a few samples of this study predate the infection). Cell type and time point are not known. The specimen sequenced was PBMCs or a T cell subset sorted from them (not recorded which). The CDR3 bases are TGCGCCAGCAGCTCGAGGACAGGGGGCAACTATGGCTACACCTTC. It yields the protein CASSSRTGGNYGYTF.